The 10 T cell receptor beta chains listed next were all sequenced from one sample in a study of T cells in localized non-small cell lung cancer. Assay used: immunoSEQ multiplex PCR; TCRdb lists only in-frame clones, some missing. The sample has about 5,600 clones, 28% seen once; the top ten hold around 5%. Sequenced here: lung tumor tissue, sampled before any cancer treatment. These receptors all stem from a female donor at least 60 years old with stage I lung adenocarcinoma.

This clone has more than one count but fewer than ten. This chain links TRBV6-8 with TRBJ2-7, with D possibly matching TRBD1 (6 bases). Germline V gene lookup returns CDR1 MNHGY and CDR2 SAAAGT. The V and J ends lost 6 bases and 2 bases respectively, with 29 bases between them. The CDR3 extends over 19 amino acids. The CDR3 loop is CASSDLTDYRVGRAYEQYF. The CDR3, as DNA: TGTGCCAGCAGCGATCTAACAGACTACAGGGTAGGAAGGGCCTACGAGCAGTACTTC.

This chain joins TRBV28 and TRBJ2-1; possible D gene TRBD2, 6 bases. CDR3 length: 17 amino acids. Trimming removed 3 bases from V and 4 bases from J, with 19 bases in between. Germline values: CDR1 MDHEN, CDR2 SYDVKM. The CDR3 coding sequence is TGTGCCAGCAGTTTCCCGGGGGACTTCCGGGGTTACAATGAGCAGTTCTTC. It codes for CASSFPGDFRGYNEQFF.

The chain uses TRBV11-3 and TRBJ2-1; D might be TRBD2 (5 bases). The CDR3 has 17 residues. Germline V gives CDR1 SGHNT, CDR2 YENEEA. The V end was cut by 1 base, the J end by 4 bases, with 17 bases between. CDR3 in amino acids: CASSLVTGGPGYNEQFF. The CDR3 DNA reads TGTGCCAGCAGCTTAGTCACGGGCGGACCGGGGTACAATGAGCAGTTCTTC.

The chain couples TRBV23-1 to TRBJ2-7; D remains unclear. TRBV23-1 is identified as an open reading frame with a role that is uncertain. Deletions cut 4 bases from V and 0 bases from J, with 10 bases between. The CDR3 sequence is 14 residues long. CDR3: CASSLARPSYEQYF. In DNA, the CDR3 is TGCGCCAGCAGTCTTGCTCGACCCTCCTACGAGCAGTACTTC.

The rearrangement links TRBV1 to TRBJ2-7. TRBV1 is a documented pseudogene. The CDR3 sequence is 12 residues long. CDR3 amino acids: CASSQELGQQYF. The CDR3 DNA follows: TGCGCCAGCAGCCAAGAGCTGGGACAGCAGTACTTC.

The chain recombines TRBV5-1 with TRBJ2-1; 9 bases match TRBD1. The germline gives CDR1 SGHRS, CDR2 YFSETQ. After removal of 4 bases from V and 9 bases from J, the junction contained 14 bases not matched to a gene. This CDR3 is built from 16 residues. The CDR3 DNA reads as TGCGCCAGCAGCCCGAACCTGGGACAGGGAGCTGGTGAGCAGTTCTTC. Amino acid sequence: CASSPNLGQGAGEQFF.

The genes are TRBV23-1 and TRBJ1-5; TRBD1 aligns across 10 bases. TRBV23-1 is filed as an ORF, its function uncertain. The J segment lost 6 bases and the V segment lost 3 bases, leaving 5 bases of the junction unmatched. CDR3 length equals 15 residues. CDR3 region: CASSHRQGARQPQHF. DNA for the CDR3: TGCGCCAGCAGTCACCGACAGGGGGCGCGTCAGCCCCAGCATTTT.

This rearrangement joins TRBV5-1 to TRBJ1-1; possible D gene TRBD1, 6 bases. Germline CDR1 reads SGHRS; CDR2 reads YFSETQ. The germline V and J ends were trimmed by 0 bases and 10 bases, with 22 bases remaining between them. This CDR3 spans 16 amino acids. Here the CDR3 DNA reads TGCGCCAGCAGCTTGGACCCCTCGACGGTGGGGGGGCGAGCTTTCTTT. Its translation: CASSLDPSTVGGRAFF.

V usage is TRBV15 and J usage is TRBJ2-5; 9 positions agree with TRBD2. The CDR3 consists of 15 residues. The germline V gene encodes CDR1 LNHNV and CDR2 YYDKDF (reference sequence). Trimming cost V 4 bases and J 1 base; bases outside gene matches: 4. CDR3 coding DNA: TGTGCCACCAGCACCCGAGCGGGAGGCCAAGAGACCCAGTACTTC. It codes for CATSTRAGGQETQYF.

This clone was seen a handful of times. This sequence joins TRBV28 and TRBJ2-1; either TRBD1 or TRBD2 may fit D (5 bases each). The CDR3 has 18 amino acids. CDR1 and CDR2 from the germline V gene are MDHEN and SYDVKM. Trimming removed 3 bases at V and 7 bases at J, with 25 bases between. CDR3 DNA: TGTGCCAGCAGTTTTGCTATCACGGGACGCCGGGCCCCAAATGAGCAGTTCTTC. Its protein product is CASSFAITGRRAPNEQFF.